Listed below are T cell receptor beta chains from one sample, sequenced in a study of blood T cells in healthy people across ages. TCRdb re-called the 5' RACE reads through MiXCR, storing one row per CDR3 protein. The sample yields 650,000 to 1,000,000 distinct CDR3 sequences, around half seen once. The specimen was blood. Receptors originate from a man aged 80 or over in good health. Each CDR3 is given with its conserved first and last residue.

V,length,CDR3
TRBV11-3,15,CTSSSSAGVTSEQYF
TRBV2,16,CASSHLGSGGYNEQFF
TRBV11-1,16,CASSPTGREWANEQFF
TRBV7-9,18,CASSFAFGGRAYNSPLHF
TRBV5-5,14,CASSVRVGPYEQYF
TRBV5-1,14,CASKGRLAEETQYF
TRBV11-3,15,CASSRRTSGQETQYF
TRBV20-1,13,CSASRNRENGYTF
TRBV7-3,13,CASSASNSGEQFF
TRBV5-7,13,CASSLVSIYEQYF
TRBV4-1,18,CASSQDVLAGGHYNEQYF
TRBV5-1,15,CASSPPGRDADTQYF
TRBV20-1,12,CSARDMKNEQFF
TRBV20-1,16,CSAIDRLGVTQETQYF
TRBV18,13,CASSLQINQPQHF
TRBV20-1,15,CSARESARQSYGYTF
TRBV30,13,CAWNRGGANVLTF